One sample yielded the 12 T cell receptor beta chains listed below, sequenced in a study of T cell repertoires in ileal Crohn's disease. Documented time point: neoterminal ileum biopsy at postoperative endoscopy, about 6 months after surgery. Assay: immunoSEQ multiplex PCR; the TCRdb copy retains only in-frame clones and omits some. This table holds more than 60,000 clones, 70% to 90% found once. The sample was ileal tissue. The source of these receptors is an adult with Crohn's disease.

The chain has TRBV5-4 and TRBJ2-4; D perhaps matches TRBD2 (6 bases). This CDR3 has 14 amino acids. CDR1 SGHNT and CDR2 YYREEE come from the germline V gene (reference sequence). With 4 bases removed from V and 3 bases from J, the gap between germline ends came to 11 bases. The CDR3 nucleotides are TGTGCCAGCAGCGAGTTCGGGAGCAAAAACATTCAGTACTTC. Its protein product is CASSEFGSKNIQYF.

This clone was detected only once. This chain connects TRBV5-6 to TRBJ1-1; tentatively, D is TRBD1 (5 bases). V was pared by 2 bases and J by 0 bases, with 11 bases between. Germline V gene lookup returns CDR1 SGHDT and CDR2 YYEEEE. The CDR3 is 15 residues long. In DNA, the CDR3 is TGTGCCAGCAGCTTCATCAGGGCGATGAACACTGAAGCTTTCTTT. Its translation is CASSFIRAMNTEAFF.

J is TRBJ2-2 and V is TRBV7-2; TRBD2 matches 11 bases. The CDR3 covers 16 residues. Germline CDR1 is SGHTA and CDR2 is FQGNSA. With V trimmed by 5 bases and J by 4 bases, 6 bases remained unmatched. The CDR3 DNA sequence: TGTGCCAGCAGCACCACTAGCGGGGGTATCACCGGGGAGCTGTTTTTT. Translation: CASSTTSGGITGELFF.

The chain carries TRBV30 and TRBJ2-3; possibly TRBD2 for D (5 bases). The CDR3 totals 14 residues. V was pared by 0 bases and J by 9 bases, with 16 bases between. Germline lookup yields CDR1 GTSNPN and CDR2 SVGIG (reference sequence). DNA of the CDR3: TGTGCCTGGAGTGTTTCGGCGACTACCTTAACGCAGTATTTT. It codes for CAWSVSATTLTQYF.

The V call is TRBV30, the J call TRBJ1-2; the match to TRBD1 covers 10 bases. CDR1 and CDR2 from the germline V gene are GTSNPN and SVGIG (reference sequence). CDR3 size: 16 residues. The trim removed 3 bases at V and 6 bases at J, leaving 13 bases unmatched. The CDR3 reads CAWRNQRDRGFHGYTF. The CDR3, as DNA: TGTGCCTGGAGAAATCAAAGGGACAGGGGATTTCATGGCTACACCTTC.

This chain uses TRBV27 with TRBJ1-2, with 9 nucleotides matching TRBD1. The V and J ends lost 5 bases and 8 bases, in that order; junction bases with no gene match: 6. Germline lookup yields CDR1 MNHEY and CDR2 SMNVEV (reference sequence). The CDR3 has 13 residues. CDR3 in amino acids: CASSRLTGGGYTF. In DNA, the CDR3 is TGTGCCAGCAGTCGCCTGACAGGGGGAGGCTACACCTTC.

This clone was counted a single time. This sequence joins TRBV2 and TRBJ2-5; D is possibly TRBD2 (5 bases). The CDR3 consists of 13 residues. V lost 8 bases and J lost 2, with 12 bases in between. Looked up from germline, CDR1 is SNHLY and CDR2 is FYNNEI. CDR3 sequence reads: CASGGPGQETQYF. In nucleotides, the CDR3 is TGTGCCAGCGGAGGACCGGGGCAAGAGACCCAGTACTTC.

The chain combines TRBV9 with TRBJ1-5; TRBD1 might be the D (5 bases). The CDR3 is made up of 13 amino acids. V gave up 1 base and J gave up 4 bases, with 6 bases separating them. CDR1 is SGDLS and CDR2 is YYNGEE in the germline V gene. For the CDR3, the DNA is TGTGCCAGCAGCGTATCAGGGAATCAGCCCCAGCATTTT. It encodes CASSVSGNQPQHF.

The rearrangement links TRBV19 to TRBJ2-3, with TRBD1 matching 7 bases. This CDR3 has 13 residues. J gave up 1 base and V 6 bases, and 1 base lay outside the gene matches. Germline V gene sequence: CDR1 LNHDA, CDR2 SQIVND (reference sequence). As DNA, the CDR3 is TGTGCCAGTAGCGACAGGGGCACAGATACGCAGTATTTT. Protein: CASSDRGTDTQYF.

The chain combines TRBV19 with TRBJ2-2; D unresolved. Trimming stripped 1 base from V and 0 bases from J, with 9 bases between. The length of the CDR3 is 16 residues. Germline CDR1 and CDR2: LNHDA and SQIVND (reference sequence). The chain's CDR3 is CASSIGWQANTGELFF. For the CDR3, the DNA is TGTGCCAGTAGTATAGGCTGGCAGGCGAACACCGGGGAGCTGTTTTTT.

CDR3 sequence: CASSNGQGFYGYTF. The CDR3 DNA sequence: TGTGCCAGTAGTAACGGACAGGGGTTCTATGGCTACACCTTC. This chain joins TRBV19 and TRBJ1-2, with 9 bases fitting TRBD1. V shed 4 bases, J shed 4 bases, and the junction held 4 bases outside the gene matches. The CDR3 runs to 14 residues. Germline-derived CDR1 and CDR2 are LNHDA and SQIVND (reference sequence).

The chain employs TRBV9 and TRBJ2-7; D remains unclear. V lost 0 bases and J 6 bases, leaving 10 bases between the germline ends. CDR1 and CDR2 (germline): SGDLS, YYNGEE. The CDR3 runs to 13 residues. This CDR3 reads CASSVAWATEQYF. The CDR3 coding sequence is TGTGCCAGCAGCGTAGCTTGGGCCACCGAGCAGTACTTC.